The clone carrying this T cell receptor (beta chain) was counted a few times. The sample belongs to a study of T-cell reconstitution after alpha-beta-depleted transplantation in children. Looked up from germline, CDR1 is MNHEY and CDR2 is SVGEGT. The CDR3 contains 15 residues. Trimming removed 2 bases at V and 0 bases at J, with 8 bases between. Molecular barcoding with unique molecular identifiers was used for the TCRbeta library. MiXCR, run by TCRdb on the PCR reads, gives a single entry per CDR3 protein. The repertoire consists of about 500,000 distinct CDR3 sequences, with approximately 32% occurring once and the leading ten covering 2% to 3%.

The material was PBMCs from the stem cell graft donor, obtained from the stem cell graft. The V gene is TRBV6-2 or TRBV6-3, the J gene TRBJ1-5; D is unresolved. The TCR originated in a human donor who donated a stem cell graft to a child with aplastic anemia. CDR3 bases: TGTGCCAGCAGTTACAATCTGGGTAGCAATCAGCCCCAGCATTTT. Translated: CASSYNLGSNQPQHF.